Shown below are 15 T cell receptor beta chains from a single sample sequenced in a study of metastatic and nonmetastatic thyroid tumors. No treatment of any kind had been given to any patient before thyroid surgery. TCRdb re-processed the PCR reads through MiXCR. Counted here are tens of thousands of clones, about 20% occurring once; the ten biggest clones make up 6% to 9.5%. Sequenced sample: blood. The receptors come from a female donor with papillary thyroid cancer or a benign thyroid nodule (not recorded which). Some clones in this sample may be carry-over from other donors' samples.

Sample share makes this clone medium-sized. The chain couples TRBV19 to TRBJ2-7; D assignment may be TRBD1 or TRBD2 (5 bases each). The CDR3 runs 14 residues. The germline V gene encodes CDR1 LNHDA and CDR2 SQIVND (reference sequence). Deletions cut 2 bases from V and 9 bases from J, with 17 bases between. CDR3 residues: CASSISMGDLGQYF. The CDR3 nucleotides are TGTGCCAGTAGTATATCGATGGGGGACCTGGGGCAGTACTTC. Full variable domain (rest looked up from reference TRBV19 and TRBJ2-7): DGGITQSPKYLFRKEGQNVTLSCEQNLNHDAMYWYRQDPGQGLRLIYYSQIVNDFQKGDIAEGYSVSREKKESFPLTVTSAQKNPTAFYLCASSISMGDLGQYFGPGTRLTVT.

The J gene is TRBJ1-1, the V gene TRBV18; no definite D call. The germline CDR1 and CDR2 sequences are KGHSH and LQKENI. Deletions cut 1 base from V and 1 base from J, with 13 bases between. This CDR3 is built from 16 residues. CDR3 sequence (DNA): TGTGCCAGCTCACCACGTAGTGTCGGGTCGAACACTGAAGCTTTCTTT. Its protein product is CASSPRSVGSNTEAFF.

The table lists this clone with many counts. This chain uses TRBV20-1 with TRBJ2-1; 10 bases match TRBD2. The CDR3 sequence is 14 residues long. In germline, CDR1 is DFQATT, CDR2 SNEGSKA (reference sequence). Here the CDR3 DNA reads TGCAGGGCAGAGGCTAGCGGGAGTTGGGGTGAGCAGTTCTTC. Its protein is CRAEASGSWGEQFF.

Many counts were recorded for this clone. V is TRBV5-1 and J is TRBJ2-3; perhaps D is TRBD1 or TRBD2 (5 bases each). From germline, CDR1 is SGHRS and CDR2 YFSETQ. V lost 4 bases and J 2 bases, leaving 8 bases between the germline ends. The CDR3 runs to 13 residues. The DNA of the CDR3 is TGCGCCAGCAGCCGAGGGGACACAGATACGCAGTATTTT. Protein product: CASSRGDTDTQYF.

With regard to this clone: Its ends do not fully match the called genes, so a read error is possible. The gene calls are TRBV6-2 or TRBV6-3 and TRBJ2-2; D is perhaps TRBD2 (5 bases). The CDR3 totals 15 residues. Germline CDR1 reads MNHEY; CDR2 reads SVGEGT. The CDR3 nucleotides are TGTGCCAGCAGTTGGCCGCCGACGAACACCGGGGAGCTTTTTTTT. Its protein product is CASSWPPTNTGELFF.

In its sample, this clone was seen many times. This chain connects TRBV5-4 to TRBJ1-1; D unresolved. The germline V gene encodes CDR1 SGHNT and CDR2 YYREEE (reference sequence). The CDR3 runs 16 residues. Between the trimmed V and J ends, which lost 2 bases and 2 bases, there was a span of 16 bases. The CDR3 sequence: CASSFGGVGSNTEAFF. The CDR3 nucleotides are TGTGCCAGCAGCTTTGGCGGGGTTGGGAGTAACACTGAAGCTTTCTTT.

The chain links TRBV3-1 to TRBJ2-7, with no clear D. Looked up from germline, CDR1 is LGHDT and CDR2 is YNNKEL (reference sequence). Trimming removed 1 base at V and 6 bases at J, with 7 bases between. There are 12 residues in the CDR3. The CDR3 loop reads CASSQGVAEQYF. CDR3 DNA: TGTGCCAGCAGCCAAGGGGTCGCCGAGCAGTACTTC.

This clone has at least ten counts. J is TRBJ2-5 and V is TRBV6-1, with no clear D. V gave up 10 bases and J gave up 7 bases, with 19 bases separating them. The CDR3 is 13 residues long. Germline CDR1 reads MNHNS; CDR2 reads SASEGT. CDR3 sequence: CATHPALTGTQYF. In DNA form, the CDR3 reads TGTGCCACCCATCCGGCCCTCACTGGGACCCAGTACTTC.

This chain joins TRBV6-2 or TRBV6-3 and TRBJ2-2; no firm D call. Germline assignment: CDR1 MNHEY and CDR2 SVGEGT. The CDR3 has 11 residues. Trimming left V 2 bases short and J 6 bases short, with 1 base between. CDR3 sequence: CASSYPGELFF. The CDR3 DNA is TGTGCCAGCAGTTACCCCGGGGAGCTGTTTTTT.

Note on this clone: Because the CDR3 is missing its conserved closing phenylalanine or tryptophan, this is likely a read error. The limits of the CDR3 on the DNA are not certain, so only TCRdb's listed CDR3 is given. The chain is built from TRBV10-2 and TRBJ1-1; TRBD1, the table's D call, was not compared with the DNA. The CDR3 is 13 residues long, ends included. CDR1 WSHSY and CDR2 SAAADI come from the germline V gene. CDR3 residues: CASSEGGNTEDFL.

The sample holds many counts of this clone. DNA for the CDR3: TGTGCCAGCAGCCTTAGACAGATACCTAATGAAAAACTGTTTTTT. Protein: CASSLRQIPNEKLFF. V gene TRBV7-9 combines with J gene TRBJ1-4, with a tentative D call TRBD1 (5 bases). Trimming pared 5 bases from V and 3 bases from J, leaving 13 bases between. Germline CDR1 SEHNR, CDR2 FQNEAQ (reference sequence). CDR3 length: 15 amino acids. The entire variable domain, with the rest obtained from reference TRBV7-9 and TRBJ1-4, is as follows: DTGVSQNPRHKITKRGQNVTFRCDPISEHNRLYWYRQTLGQGPEFLTYFQNEAQLEKSRLLSDRFSAERPKGSFSTLEIQRTEQGDSAMYLCASSLRQIPNEKLFFGSGTQLSVL.

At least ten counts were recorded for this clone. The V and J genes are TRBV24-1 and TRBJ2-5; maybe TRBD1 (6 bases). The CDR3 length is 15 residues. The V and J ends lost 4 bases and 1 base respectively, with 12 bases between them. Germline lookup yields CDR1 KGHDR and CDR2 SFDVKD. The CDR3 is CATSDRTVSQETQYF. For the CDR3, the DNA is TGTGCCACCAGTGACCGGACAGTAAGCCAAGAGACCCAGTACTTC.

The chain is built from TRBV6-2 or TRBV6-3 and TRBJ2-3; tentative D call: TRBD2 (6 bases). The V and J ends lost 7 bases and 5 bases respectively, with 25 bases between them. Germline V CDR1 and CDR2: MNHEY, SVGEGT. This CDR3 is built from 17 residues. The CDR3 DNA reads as TGTGCCAGCATCCCCAGCACGCAGGGAGGTATTAGAGATACGCAGTATTTT. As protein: CASIPSTQGGIRDTQYF.

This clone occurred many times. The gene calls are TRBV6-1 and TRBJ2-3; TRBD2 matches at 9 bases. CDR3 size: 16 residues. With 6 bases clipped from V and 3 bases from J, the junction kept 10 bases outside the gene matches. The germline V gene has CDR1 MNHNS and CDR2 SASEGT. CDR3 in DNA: TGTGCCAGCAGCGGAGCTGGCGGGGGGGCTACAGATACGCAGTATTTT. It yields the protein CASSGAGGGATDTQYF.

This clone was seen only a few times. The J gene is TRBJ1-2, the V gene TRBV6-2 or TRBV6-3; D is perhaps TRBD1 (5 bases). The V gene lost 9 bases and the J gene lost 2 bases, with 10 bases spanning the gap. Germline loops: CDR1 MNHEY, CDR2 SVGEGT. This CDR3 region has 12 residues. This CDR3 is CASGGLNYGYTF. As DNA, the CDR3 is TGTGCCAGTGGGGGTCTCAACTATGGCTACACCTTC.